This T cell receptor (beta chain) originates from a study of T cells in Graves' hyperthyroidism and ophthalmopathy. About the study: Peripheral blood was collected at initial diagnosis, before any treatment. Study-wide points: Progression to ophthalmopathy was predicted a median of approximately 6.4 months early.

Newly diagnosed hyperthyroidism patients aged 18 to 65 years had disease lasting under 2 months. This clonotype was counted between two and nine times. Its matching antigen is unknown. Researchers took RNA transcripts and amplified the TCR beta CDR3 regions from them. A set of HTBI primers served as the primers for a first-round RT-PCR of the TCR CDR3. TCRdb re-analysed the multiplex PCR reads in MiXCR, keeping a single row per CDR3 protein. This table has 300,000 to 450,000 distinct CDR3 sequences, roughly 14% appearing once. Germline loops: CDR1 LNHDA, CDR2 SQIVND (reference sequence). V was shortened by 6 bases and J by 0 bases, with 18 bases between the two germline ends. The CDR3 is made up of 17 amino acids.

The rearrangement links TRBV19 to TRBJ2-1; TRBD2 is a possible D gene (6 bases). The clonotype was recovered from a woman in her sixties or seventies with Graves' hyperthyroidism. Sequencing was performed on blood. CDR3 in DNA: TGTGCCAGTAGGGGTGTGGTAGCGGATAGCTCCTACAATGAGCAGTTCTTC. Translated, it gives CASRGVVADSSYNEQFF.